This T cell receptor beta chain emerged from a study of OX40 agonist ivuxolimab in advanced cancers. Study-level points and caveats: In the 0.1-3.0 mg/kg groups, partial responders showed among the lowest expansion.

Germline CDR1 is SGHNT and CDR2 is YENEEA. This CDR3 comprises 14 residues. J lost 8 bases, V lost 5 bases, and 5 bases had no gene match. Sampling times: baseline, cycle 4 day 1, cycle 7 day 1. Some clones are missing from TCRdb's copy, which holds only in-frame ones; the method was immunoSEQ multiplex PCR. This table holds 20,000 to 30,000 clones, roughly 71% found once. Turning to this clone: Antigen unknown.

The sample here was CD4+ or CD8+ T cells sorted from blood, taken in a trial of the OX40 agonist ivuxolimab. The source of this sequence is an adult with an advanced solid tumor such as melanoma, head and neck, liver or kidney cancer. The V gene is TRBV11-3, the J gene TRBJ2-3, with 12 nucleotides matching TRBD1. The CDR3 DNA is TGTGCCAGCAGCCAACGGGACAGGGGGCCTACGCAGTATTTT. Its translation is CASSQRDRGPTQYF. Full variable domain (outside the CDR3, taken from reference TRBV11-3 and TRBJ2-3): EAGVVQSPRYKIIEKKQPVAFWCNPISGHNTLYWYLQNLGQGPELLIRYENEEAVDDSQLPKDRFSAERLKGVDSTLKIQPAELGDSAVYLCASSQRDRGPTQYFGPGTRLTVL.